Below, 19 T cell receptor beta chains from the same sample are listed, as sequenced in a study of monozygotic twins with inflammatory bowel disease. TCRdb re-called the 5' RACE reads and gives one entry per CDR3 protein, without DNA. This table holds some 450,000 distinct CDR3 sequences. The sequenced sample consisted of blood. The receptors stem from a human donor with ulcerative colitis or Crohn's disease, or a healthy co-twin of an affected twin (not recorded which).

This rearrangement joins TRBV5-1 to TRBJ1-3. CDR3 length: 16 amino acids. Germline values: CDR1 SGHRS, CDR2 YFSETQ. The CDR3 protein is CASSGGTGLDGNTIYF.

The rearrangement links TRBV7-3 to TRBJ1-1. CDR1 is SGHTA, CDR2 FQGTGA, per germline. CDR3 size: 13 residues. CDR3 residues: CASSSSDGTEAFF. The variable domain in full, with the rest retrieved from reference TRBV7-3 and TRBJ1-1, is GAGVSQTPSNKVTEKGKYVELRCDPISGHTALYWYRQSLGQGPEFLIYFQGTGAADDSGLPNDRFFAVRPEGSVSTLKIQRTERGDSAVYLCASSSSDGTEAFFGQGTRLTVV.

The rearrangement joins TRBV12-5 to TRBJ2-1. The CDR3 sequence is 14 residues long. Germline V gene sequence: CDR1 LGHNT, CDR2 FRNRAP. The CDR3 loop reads CASGLEQGYNEQFF.

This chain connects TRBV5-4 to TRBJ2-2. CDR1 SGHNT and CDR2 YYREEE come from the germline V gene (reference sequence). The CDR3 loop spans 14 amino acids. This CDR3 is CASSLSSPTGELFF.

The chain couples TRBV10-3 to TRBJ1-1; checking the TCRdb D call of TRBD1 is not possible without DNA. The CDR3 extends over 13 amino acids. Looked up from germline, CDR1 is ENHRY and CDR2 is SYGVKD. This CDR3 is CASTGTPSVEAFF.

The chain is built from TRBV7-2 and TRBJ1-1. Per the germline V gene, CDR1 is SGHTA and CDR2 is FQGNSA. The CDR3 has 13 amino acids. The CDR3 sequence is CASSLSWGTEAFF.

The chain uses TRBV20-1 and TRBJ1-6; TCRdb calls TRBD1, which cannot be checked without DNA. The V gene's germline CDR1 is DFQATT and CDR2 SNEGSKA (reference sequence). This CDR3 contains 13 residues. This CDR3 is CSASPGQGSPLHF.

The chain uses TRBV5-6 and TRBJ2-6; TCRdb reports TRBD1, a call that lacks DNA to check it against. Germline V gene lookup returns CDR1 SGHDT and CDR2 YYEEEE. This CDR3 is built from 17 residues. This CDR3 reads CASTIGTPDSGANVLTF. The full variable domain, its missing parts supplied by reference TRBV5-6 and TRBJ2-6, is DAGVTQSPTHLIKTRGQQVTLRCSPKSGHDTVSWYQQALGQGPQFIFQYYEEEERQRGNFPDRFSGHQFPNYSSELNVNALLLGDSALYLCASTIGTPDSGANVLTFGAGSRLTVL.

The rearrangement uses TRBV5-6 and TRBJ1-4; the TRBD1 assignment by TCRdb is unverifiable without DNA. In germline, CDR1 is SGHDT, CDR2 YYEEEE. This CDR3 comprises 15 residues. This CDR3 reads CASSPGGATNEKLFF.

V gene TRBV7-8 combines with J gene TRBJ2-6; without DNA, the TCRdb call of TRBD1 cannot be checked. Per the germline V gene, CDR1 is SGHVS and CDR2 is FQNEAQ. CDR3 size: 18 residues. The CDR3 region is CASSLRAGGASGANVLTF.

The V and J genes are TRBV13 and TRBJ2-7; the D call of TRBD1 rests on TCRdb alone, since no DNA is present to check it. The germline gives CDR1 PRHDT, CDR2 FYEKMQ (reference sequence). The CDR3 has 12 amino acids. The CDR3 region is CASSPSWGEQYF.

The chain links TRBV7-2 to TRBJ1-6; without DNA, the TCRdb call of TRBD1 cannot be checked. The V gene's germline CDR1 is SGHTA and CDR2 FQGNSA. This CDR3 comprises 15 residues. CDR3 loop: CASSLLTGRSSPLHF. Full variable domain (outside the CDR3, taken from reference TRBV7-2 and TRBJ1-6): GAGVSQSPSNKVTEKGKDVELRCDPISGHTALYWYRQSLGQGLEFLIYFQGNSAPDKSGLPSDRFSAERTGGSVSTLTIQRTQQEDSAVYLCASSLLTGRSSPLHFGNGTRLTVT.

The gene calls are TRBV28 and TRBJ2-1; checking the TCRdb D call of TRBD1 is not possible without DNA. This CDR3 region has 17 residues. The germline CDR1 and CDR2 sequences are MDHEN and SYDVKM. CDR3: CASSTGETGRRRNEQFF.

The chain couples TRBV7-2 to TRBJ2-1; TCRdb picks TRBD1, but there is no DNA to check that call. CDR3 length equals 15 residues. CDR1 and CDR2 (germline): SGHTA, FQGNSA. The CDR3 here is CASSPPQPGYNEQFF. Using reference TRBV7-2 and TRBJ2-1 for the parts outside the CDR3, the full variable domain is GAGVSQSPSNKVTEKGKDVELRCDPISGHTALYWYRQSLGQGLEFLIYFQGNSAPDKSGLPSDRFSAERTGGSVSTLTIQRTQQEDSAVYLCASSPPQPGYNEQFFGPGTRLTVL.

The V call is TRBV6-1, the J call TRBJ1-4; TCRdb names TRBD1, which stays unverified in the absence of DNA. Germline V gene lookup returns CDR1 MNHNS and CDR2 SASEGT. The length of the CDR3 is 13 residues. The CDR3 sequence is CATTGSAGEKLFF.

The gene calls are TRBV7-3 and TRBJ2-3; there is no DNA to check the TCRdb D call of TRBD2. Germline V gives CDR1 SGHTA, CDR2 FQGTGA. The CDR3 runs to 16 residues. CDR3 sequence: CASSERGLLSTDTQYF. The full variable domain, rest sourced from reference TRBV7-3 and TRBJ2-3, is GAGVSQTPSNKVTEKGKYVELRCDPISGHTALYWYRQSLGQGPEFLIYFQGTGAADDSGLPNDRFFAVRPEGSVSTLKIQRTERGDSAVYLCASSERGLLSTDTQYFGPGTRLTVL.

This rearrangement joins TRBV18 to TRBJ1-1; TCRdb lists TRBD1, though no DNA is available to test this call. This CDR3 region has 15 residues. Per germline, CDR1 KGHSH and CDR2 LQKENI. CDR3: CASSPFGTGTTEAFF.

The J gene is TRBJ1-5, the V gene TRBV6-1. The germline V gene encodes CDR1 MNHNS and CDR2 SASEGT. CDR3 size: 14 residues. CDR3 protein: CASGVAYSNQPQHF.

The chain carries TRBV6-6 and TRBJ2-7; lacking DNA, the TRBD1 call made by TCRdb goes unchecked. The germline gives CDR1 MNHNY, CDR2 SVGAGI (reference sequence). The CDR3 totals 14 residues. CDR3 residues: CASSYAGGVYEQYF.